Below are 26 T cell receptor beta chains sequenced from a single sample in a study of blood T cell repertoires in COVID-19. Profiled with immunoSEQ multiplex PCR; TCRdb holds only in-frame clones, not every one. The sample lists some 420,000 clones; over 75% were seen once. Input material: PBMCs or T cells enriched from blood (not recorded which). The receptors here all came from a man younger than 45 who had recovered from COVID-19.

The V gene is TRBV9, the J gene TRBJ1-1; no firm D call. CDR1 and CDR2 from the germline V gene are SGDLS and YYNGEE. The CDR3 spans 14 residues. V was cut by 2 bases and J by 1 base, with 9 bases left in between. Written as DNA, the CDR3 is TGTGCCAGCAGCGTGGCACATCCGAACACTGAAGCTTTCTTT. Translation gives CASSVAHPNTEAFF.

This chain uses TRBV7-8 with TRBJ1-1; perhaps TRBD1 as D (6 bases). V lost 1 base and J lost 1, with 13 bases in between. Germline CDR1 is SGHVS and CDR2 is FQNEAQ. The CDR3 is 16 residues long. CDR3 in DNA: TGTGCCAGCAGCTTAGGTTGGACAGACAGGAACACTGAAGCTTTCTTT. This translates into CASSLGWTDRNTEAFF.

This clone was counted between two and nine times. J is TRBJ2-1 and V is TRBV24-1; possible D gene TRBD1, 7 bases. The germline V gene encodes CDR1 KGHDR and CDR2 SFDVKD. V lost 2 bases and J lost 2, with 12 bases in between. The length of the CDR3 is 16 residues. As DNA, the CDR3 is TGTGCCACCAGTGATTCTTCAGGGGGGACCTACAATGAGCAGTTCTTC. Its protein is CATSDSSGGTYNEQFF.

The chain's CDR3 is CSVVGGSVQYEQYF. The CDR3 region has the DNA TGCAGCGTTGTGGGCGGGAGCGTCCAGTACGAGCAGTACTTC. This chain connects TRBV29-1 to TRBJ2-7; 7 nucleotides line up with TRBD2. The CDR3 totals 14 residues. Per the germline V gene, CDR1 is SQVTM and CDR2 is ANQGSEA. After removal of 4 bases from V and 4 bases from J, the junction contained 10 bases not matched to a gene.

CDR3 coding DNA: TGTGCCTGGAGTTATAGATCCTACACCGGGGAGCTGTTTTTT. Protein product: CAWSYRSYTGELFF. The genes are TRBV30 and TRBJ2-2; D unclear. The CDR3 extends over 14 amino acids. Germline V gives CDR1 GTSNPN, CDR2 SVGIG (reference sequence). V lost 2 bases and J lost 3, with 10 bases in between.

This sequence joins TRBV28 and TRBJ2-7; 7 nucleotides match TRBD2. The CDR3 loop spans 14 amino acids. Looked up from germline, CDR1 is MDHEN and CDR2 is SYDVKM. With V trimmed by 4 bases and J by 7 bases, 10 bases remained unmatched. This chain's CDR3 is CASSSPGRGGEQYF. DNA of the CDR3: TGTGCCAGCAGTTCACCGGGACGGGGAGGGGAGCAGTACTTC.

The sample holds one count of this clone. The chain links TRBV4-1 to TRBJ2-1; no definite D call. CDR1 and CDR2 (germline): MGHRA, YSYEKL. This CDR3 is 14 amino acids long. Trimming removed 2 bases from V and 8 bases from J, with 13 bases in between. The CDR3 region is CASSQRHGLDEQFF. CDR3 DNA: TGCGCCAGCAGCCAACGGCACGGGTTGGATGAGCAGTTCTTC.

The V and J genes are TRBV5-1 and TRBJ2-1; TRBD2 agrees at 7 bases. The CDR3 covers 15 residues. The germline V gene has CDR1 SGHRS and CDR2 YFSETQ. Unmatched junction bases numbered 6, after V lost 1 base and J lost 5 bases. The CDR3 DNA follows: TGCGCCAGCAGCTTGTCCGGGACTACCAACAATGAGCAGTTCTTC. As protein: CASSLSGTTNNEQFF. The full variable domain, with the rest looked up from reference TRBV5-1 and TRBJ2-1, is KAGVTQTPRYLIKTRGQQVTLSCSPISGHRSVSWYQQTPGQGLQFLFEYFSETQRNKGNFPGRFSGRQFSNSRSEMNVSTLELGDSALYLCASSLSGTTNNEQFFGPGTRLTVL.

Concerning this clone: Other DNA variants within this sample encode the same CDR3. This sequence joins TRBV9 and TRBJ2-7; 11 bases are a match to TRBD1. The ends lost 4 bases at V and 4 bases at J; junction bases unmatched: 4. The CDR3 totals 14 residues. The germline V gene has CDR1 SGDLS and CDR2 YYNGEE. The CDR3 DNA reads TGTGCCAGCAGCCGAGGACAGGGGGCGTACGAGCAGTACTTC. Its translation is CASSRGQGAYEQYF.

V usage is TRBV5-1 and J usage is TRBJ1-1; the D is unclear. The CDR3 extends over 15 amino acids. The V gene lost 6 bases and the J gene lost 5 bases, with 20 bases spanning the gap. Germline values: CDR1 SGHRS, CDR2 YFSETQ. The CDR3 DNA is TGCGCCAGCAAAATAGGCGATTTTCCAGGAACTGAAGCTTTCTTT. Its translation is CASKIGDFPGTEAFF.

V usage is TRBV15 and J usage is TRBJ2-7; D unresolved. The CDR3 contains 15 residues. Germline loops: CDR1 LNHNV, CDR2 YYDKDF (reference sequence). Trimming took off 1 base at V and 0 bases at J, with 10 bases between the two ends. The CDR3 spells CATSRAAANSYEQYF. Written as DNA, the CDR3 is TGTGCCACCAGCAGAGCGGCGGCGAACTCCTACGAGCAGTACTTC.

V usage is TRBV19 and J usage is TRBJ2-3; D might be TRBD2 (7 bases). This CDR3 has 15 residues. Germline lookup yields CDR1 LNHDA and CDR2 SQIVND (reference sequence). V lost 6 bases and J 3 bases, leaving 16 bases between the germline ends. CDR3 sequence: CASSRGGLTTDTQYF. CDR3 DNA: TGTGCCAGTAGCAGAGGGGGACTAACGACAGATACGCAGTATTTT.

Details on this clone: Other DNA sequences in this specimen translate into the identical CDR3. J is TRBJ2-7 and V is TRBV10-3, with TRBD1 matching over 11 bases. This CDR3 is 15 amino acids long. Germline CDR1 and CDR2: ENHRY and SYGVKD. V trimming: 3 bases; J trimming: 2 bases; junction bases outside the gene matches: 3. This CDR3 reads CAISDRDRGTYEQYF. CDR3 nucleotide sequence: TGTGCCATCAGTGATAGGGACAGGGGGACCTACGAGCAGTACTTC.

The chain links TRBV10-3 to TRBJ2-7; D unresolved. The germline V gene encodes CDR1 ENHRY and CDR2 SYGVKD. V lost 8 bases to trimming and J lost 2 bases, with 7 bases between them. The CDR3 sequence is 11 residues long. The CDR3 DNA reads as TGTGCCATCTCGGGTACCTACGAGCAGTACTTC. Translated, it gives CAISGTYEQYF.

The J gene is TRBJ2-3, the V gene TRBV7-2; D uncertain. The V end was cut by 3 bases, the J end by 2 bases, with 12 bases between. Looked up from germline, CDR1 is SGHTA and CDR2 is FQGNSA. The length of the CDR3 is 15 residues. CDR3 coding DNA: TGTGCCAGCAGCTTGAGTCCCCTACCCACAGATACGCAGTATTTT. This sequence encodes CASSLSPLPTDTQYF.

The CDR3 region has the DNA TGTGCCAGCAGTTCCCGTGGGACAGGGGGCTTGAACACTGAAGCTTTCTTT. It yields the protein CASSSRGTGGLNTEAFF. The V and J genes are TRBV28 and TRBJ1-1, with 12 bases aligning to TRBD1. This CDR3 comprises 17 residues. Germline lookup yields CDR1 MDHEN and CDR2 SYDVKM. Trimming took 4 bases from V and 0 from J; bases not matched to a gene: 6.

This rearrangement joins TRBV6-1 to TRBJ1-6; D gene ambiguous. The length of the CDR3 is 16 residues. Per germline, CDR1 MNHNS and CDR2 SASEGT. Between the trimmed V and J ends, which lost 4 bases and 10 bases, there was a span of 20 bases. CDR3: CASSVSAGKTRSPLHF. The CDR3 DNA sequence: TGTGCCAGCAGTGTATCAGCGGGAAAGACGCGGTCACCCCTCCACTTT.

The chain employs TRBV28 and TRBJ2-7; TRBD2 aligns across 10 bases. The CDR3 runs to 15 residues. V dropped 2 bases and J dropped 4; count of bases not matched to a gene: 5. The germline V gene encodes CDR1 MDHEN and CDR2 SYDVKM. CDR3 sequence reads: CASSLDVAGGYEQYF. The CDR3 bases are TGTGCCAGCAGTTTAGACGTAGCGGGAGGTTACGAGCAGTACTTC. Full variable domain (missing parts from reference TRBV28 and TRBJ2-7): DVKVTQSSRYLVKRTGEKVFLECVQDMDHENMFWYRQDPGLGLRLIYFSYDVKMKEKGDIPEGYSVSREKKERFSLILESASTNQTSMYLCASSLDVAGGYEQYFGPGTRLTVT.

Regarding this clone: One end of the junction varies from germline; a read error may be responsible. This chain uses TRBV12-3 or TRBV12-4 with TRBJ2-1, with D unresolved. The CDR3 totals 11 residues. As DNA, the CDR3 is TGTGCCAGCAGCTACTACGATGAGCAGTTCTTC. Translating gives CASSYYDEQFF.

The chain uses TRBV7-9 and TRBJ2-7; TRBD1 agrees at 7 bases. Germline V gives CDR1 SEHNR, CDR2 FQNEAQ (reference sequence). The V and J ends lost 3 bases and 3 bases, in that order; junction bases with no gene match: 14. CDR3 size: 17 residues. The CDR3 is CASSFPPGGQKIYEQYF. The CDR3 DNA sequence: TGTGCCAGCAGCTTCCCCCCAGGGGGACAGAAGATCTACGAGCAGTACTTC.

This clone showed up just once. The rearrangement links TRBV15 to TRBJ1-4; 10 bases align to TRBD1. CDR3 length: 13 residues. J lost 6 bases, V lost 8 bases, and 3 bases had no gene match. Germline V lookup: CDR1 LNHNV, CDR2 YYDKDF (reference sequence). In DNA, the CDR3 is TGTGCCACCGGGACAGGGGAGTATGAAAAACTGTTTTTT. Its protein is CATGTGEYEKLFF.

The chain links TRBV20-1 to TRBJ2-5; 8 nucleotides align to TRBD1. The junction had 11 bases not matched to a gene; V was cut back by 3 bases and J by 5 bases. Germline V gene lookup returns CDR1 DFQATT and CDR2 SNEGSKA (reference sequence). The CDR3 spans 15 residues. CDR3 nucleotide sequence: TGCAGTGCTAGTCCAAGACAGGGGCCGGGGGAGACCCAGTACTTC. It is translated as CSASPRQGPGETQYF.

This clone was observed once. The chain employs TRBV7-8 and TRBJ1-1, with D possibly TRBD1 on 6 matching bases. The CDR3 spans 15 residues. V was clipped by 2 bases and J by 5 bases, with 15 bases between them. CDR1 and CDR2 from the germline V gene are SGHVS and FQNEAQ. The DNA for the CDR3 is TGTGCCAGCAGCTTAAACTCGGGGGGGGCAACTGAAGCTTTCTTT. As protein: CASSLNSGGATEAFF.

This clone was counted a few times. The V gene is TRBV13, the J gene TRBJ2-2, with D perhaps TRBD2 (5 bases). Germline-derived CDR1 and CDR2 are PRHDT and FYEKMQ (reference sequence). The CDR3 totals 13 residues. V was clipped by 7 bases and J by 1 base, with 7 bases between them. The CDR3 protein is CASNRENTGELFF. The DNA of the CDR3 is TGTGCCAGCAACCGGGAGAACACCGGGGAGCTGTTTTTT. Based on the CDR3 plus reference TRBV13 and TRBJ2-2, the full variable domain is AAGVIQSPRHLIKEKRETATLKCYPIPRHDTVYWYQQGPGQDPQFLISFYEKMQSDKGSIPDRFSAQQFSDYHSELNMSSLELGDSALYFCASNRENTGELFFGEGSRLTVL.

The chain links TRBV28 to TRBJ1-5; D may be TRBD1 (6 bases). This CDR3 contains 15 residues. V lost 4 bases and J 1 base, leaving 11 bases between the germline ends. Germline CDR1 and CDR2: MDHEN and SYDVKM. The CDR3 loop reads CASSYGGASNQPQHF. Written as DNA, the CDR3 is TGTGCCAGCAGTTACGGGGGGGCGAGCAATCAGCCCCAGCATTTT.

The CDR3 sequence: CASRDRGPYEQYF. The CDR3 DNA sequence: TGTGCCAGCCGAGACAGGGGTCCCTACGAGCAGTACTTC. The rearrangement uses TRBV28 and TRBJ2-7; 8 bases fit TRBD1. With 8 bases clipped from V and 2 bases from J, the junction kept 5 bases outside the gene matches. The V gene's germline CDR1 is MDHEN and CDR2 SYDVKM. This CDR3 contains 13 residues.